The clone carrying this T cell receptor beta chain showed up many times. What it binds is not known. This sample is drawn from a study of CD8+CD57+ T cells in acquired aplastic anemia. Background on the study: The sorted CD4+ and CD8+ cells yielded an average about 3.3 ug of DNA.

The junction had 8 bases not matched to a gene; V was cut back by 4 bases and J by 5 bases. The CDR3 is made up of 14 amino acids. Looked up from germline, CDR1 is SGHRS and CDR2 is YFSETQ. Whole-study findings and limits: Patient and control CD8+ Simpson's diversity was not significantly different.

Investigators profiled TCR beta VDJ and CDR3 from genomic DNA template. TCRdb passed the reads through MiXCR, listing each CDR3 protein once. Of 180,000 or so distinct CDR3 sequences listed, just over 45% are singletons. Sequencing was carried out using sorted CD4+, CD8+, or CD8+CD57+ T cells (not recorded which) from PBMCs. V gene TRBV5-1 combines with J gene TRBJ2-7, with 8 positions matching TRBD1. This clonotype was obtained from a human donor in good health. CDR3 sequence (DNA): TGCGCCAGCAGCACGACAGGGGTCGGCGACGAGCAGTACTTC. This sequence encodes CASSTTGVGDEQYF.